This T cell receptor (beta chain) originates from a study of T-cell memory formation after mild COVID-19. Study-wide context: Clusters of TCRs were largely donor specific. Overall study results and limits: Pre-infection memory carried some responding clones, suggesting that cross-reactive memory joined. The SARS-CoV-2 specificity of second-wave clones reaching peak at day 37 remained unverified.

The CDR3 spans 15 residues. The germline CDR1 and CDR2 sequences are SGHDT and YYEEEE. Trimming shortened V by 4 bases and J by 0 bases, and 13 bases separated the two germline ends. As concerns this clonotype: Its antigen is unidentified.

The TCR alpha and TCR beta cDNA libraries, bearing sample barcodes and UMIs, were generated by 5'RACE using constant-segment primers. TCRdb re-called the 5' RACE reads through MiXCR, storing one row per CDR3 protein. The table records under 300,000 distinct CDR3 sequences, less than 9.5% of them present only once. The specimen sequenced was PBMCs or a T cell subset sorted from them (not recorded which). The chain carries TRBV5-6 and TRBJ1-1; TRBD1 is a possible D gene (5 bases). This clonotype was sampled from a man aged 18 to 30 who had mild COVID-19 (a few samples of this study predate the infection). Cell type and time point are not known. The CDR3 loop is CASSRFRDLNTEAFF. DNA for the CDR3: TGTGCCAGCAGCAGATTCCGGGACTTGAACACTGAAGCTTTCTTT. Complete variable domain (other parts from reference TRBV5-6 and TRBJ1-1): DAGVTQSPTHLIKTRGQQVTLRCSPKSGHDTVSWYQQALGQGPQFIFQYYEEEERQRGNFPDRFSGHQFPNYSSELNVNALLLGDSALYLCASSRFRDLNTEAFFGQGTRLTVV.